This TCR beta chain stems from a study of T cells in Graves' hyperthyroidism and ophthalmopathy. Not enrolled were patients with uncontrolled infection, other autoimmune disease, pregnancy or lactation. Isolation of PBMCs was performed on around 9.7 ml fresh peripheral blood. There were TCR beta CDR3 regions amplified from RNA transcripts. A set of HTBI primers served as the primers for a first-round RT-PCR of the TCR CDR3. TCRdb fed the multiplex PCR reads into MiXCR, producing one record per CDR3 protein. The sample lists hundreds of thousands of distinct CDR3 sequences, 20% seen once, with over 45% in the top ten. Germline V gene data show CDR1 as GTSNPN and CDR2 as SVGIG (reference sequence). The CDR3 runs to 13 residues. After removal of 7 bases from V and 4 bases from J, the junction contained 9 bases not matched to a gene.

This chain links TRBV30 with TRBJ1-1; 7 bases agree with TRBD1. The sequence was obtained from a man aged 40-49 years with Graves' ophthalmopathy. The material sequenced was blood. The CDR3 loop reads CAFFQGVGTEAFF. The DNA of the CDR3 is TGTGCCTTCTTCCAGGGGGTAGGCACTGAAGCTTTCTTT.